This TCR beta chain was observed in a study of cytomegalovirus exposure and HLA in healthy donors. The V gene lost 2 bases and the J gene lost 5 bases, with 9 bases spanning the gap. Per germline, CDR1 SGHAT and CDR2 FQNNGV. This CDR3 has 13 residues. Use of 60 Vbeta and 13 Jbeta primers characterized the PCR. Using immunoSEQ multiplex PCR, the repertoire was profiled, and TCRdb retains in-frame clones only, with some absent. The sample has under 300,000 clones, around 90% seen once. The clonotype was recovered from a girl aged 2 to 9 in good health and CMV-seronegative. The sequenced material came from PBMCs. The chain carries TRBV11-2 and TRBJ1-2; weak D call: TRBD1 (5 bases). In DNA form, the CDR3 reads TGTGCCAGCAGCTTATGGGAGGGGTATGGCTACACCTTC. This codes for CASSLWEGYGYTF.